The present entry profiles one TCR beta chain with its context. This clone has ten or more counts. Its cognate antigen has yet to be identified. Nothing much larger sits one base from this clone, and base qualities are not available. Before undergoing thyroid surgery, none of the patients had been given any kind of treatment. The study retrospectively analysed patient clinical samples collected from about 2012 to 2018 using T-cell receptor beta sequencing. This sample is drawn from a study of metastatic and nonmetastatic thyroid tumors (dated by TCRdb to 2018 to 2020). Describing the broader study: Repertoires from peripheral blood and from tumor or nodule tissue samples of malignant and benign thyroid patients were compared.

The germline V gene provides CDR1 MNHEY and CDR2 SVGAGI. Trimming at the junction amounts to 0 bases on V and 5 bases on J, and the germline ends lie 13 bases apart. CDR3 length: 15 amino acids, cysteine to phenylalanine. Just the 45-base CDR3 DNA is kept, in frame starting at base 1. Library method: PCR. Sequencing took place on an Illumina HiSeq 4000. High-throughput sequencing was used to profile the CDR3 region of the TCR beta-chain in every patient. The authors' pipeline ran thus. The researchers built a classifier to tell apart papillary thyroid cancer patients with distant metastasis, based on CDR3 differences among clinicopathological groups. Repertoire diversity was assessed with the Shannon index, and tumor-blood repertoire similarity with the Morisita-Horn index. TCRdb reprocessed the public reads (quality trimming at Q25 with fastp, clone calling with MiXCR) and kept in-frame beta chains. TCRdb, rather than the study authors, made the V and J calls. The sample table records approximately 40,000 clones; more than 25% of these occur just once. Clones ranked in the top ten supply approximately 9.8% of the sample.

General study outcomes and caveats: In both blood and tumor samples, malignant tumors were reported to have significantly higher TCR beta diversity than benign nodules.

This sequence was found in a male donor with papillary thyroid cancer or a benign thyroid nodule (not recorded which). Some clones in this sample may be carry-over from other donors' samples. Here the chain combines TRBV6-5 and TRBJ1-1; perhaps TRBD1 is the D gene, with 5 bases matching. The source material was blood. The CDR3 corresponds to CASSYSWARGTEAFF. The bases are TGTGCCAGCAGTTACTCTTGGGCCCGGGGGACTGAAGCTTTCTTT.